These 23 T cell receptor beta chains originate from one sample sequenced in a study of T cell changes during pregnancy in multiple sclerosis. Profiled with immunoSEQ multiplex PCR; TCRdb holds only in-frame clones, not every one. The sample contains 60,000 or so clones, about 91% of which appear only once. The sequenced sample was peripheral blood, obtained before pregnancy. The origin of the receptors is a female donor with multiple sclerosis, enrolled in a pregnancy study.

The gene calls are TRBV27 and TRBJ1-2; maybe TRBD1 (5 bases). The germline V gene encodes CDR1 MNHEY and CDR2 SMNVEV (reference sequence). This CDR3 is built from 13 residues. Trimming took off 6 bases at V and 6 bases at J, with 14 bases between the two ends. CDR3 DNA sequence: TGTGCCAGCAGGGAAGGGGTCGGAAATGGCTACACCTTC. Encoded protein: CASREGVGNGYTF.

This clone was detected only once. The chain uses TRBV5-6 and TRBJ2-3; 8 bases agree with TRBD2. CDR1 and CDR2 (germline): SGHDT, YYEEEE. After removal of 3 bases from V and 1 base from J, the junction contained 7 bases not matched to a gene. The CDR3 runs to 16 residues. CDR3 in amino acids: CASSSMTGGGTDTQYF. As DNA, the CDR3 is TGTGCCAGCAGCTCGATGACGGGGGGGGGCACAGATACGCAGTATTTT. Based on the CDR3 plus reference TRBV5-6 and TRBJ2-3, the full variable domain is DAGVTQSPTHLIKTRGQQVTLRCSPKSGHDTVSWYQQALGQGPQFIFQYYEEEERQRGNFPDRFSGHQFPNYSSELNVNALLLGDSALYLCASSSMTGGGTDTQYFGPGTRLTVL.

V usage is TRBV10-3 and J usage is TRBJ1-5; a weak D match, TRBD1 (6 bases). Germline V gives CDR1 ENHRY, CDR2 SYGVKD. V lost 3 bases and J 1 base, leaving 13 bases between the germline ends. The CDR3 consists of 16 residues. CDR3 sequence reads: CAISDEQGRSNQPQHF. The CDR3 bases are TGTGCCATCAGTGACGAACAGGGTCGGAGCAATCAGCCCCAGCATTTT.

This chain links TRBV7-3 with TRBJ1-2; D gene uncertain. Germline lookup yields CDR1 SGHTA and CDR2 FQGTGA. V lost 1 base, J lost 4 bases, and 10 bases lay in between. The CDR3 spans 14 residues. The CDR3: CASSLSSGSYGYTF. CDR3 nucleotides: TGTGCCAGCAGCTTAAGCTCGGGTAGCTATGGCTACACCTTC.

The chain couples TRBV4-2 to TRBJ2-3; 16 bases match TRBD2. Trimming cost V 4 bases and J 6 bases; bases outside gene matches: 13. This CDR3 has 19 amino acids. The germline V gene encodes CDR1 LGHNA and CDR2 YNFKEQ. In DNA, the CDR3 is TGTGCCAGCAGCCCACCGGGACTAGCGGGGGGGCCCGCTACCGATACGCAGTATTTT. This encodes CASSPPGLAGGPATDTQYF.

The chain couples TRBV10-3 to TRBJ2-7; weak D call: TRBD2 (6 bases). Germline V gene data show CDR1 as ENHRY and CDR2 as SYGVKD. The CDR3 has 14 amino acids. V shed 10 bases and J shed 3 bases, with 19 bases lying between them. This chain's CDR3 is CATYRNPGGYEQYF. For the CDR3, the DNA is TGTGCCACCTACAGAAATCCCGGGGGCTACGAGCAGTACTTC.

This rearrangement joins TRBV7-9 to TRBJ1-1; weak D call: TRBD1 (5 bases). Germline-derived CDR1 and CDR2 are SEHNR and FQNEAQ (reference sequence). The length of the CDR3 is 14 residues. V was cut by 1 base and J by 0 bases, with 6 bases left in between. CDR3 residues: CASSLEGVNTEAFF. The CDR3 nucleotides read TGTGCCAGCAGCTTAGAAGGGGTGAACACTGAAGCTTTCTTT.

For this clone: At one boundary the junction diverges from the germline segment, which might be a read error. The chain recombines TRBV7-9 with TRBJ2-5; D remains ambiguous. Germline CDR1 SEHNR, CDR2 FQNEAQ (reference sequence). The CDR3 consists of 12 residues. CDR3 sequence reads: CASSLALETQYF. The CDR3 DNA follows: TGTGCCAGCAGTTTAGCCCTCGAGACCCAGTACTTC.

V is TRBV5-1 and J is TRBJ1-2; no definite D call. V lost 1 base and J 3 bases, leaving 13 bases between the germline ends. Germline CDR1 is SGHRS and CDR2 is YFSETQ. The CDR3 consists of 15 residues. The CDR3 DNA is TGCGCCAGCAGCTTGAATGATGCTGGAGACTATGGCTACACCTTC. Amino acids: CASSLNDAGDYGYTF.

The genes are TRBV2 and TRBJ2-7, with 7 positions matching TRBD1. This CDR3 is 15 amino acids long. Trimming took 7 bases from V and 1 from J; bases not matched to a gene: 10. The germline CDR1 and CDR2 sequences are SNHLY and FYNNEI. The CDR3 here is CASTNLRDRSYEQYF. The CDR3 nucleotides are TGTGCCAGCACCAACCTCCGGGACAGATCCTACGAGCAGTACTTC.

The chain recombines TRBV6-1 with TRBJ2-5, with TRBD2 identical over 12 bases. Per germline, CDR1 MNHNS and CDR2 SASEGT. V lost 2 bases and J lost 5; bases outside the gene matches: 3. The CDR3 has 15 amino acids. CDR3 region: CASSETSGGPETQYF. CDR3 nucleotides: TGTGCCAGCAGTGAAACTAGCGGGGGGCCGGAGACCCAGTACTTC.

The chain uses TRBV7-2 and TRBJ1-2, with 9 bases aligning to TRBD1. The germline gives CDR1 SGHTA, CDR2 FQGNSA. CDR3 length equals 15 residues. V lost 3 bases and J lost 4; bases outside the gene matches: 6. The DNA of the CDR3 is TGTGCCAGCAGCTTGGGACAGGGTCCTTCCTATGGCTACACCTTC. Amino acids: CASSLGQGPSYGYTF.

The genes are TRBV19 and TRBJ2-3; 10 positions agree with TRBD1. The CDR3 is 16 amino acids. Germline V gives CDR1 LNHDA, CDR2 SQIVND (reference sequence). V lost 4 bases, J lost 8 bases, and 12 bases stayed unmatched. The CDR3 region is CASSRGQGVSPGTQYF. For the CDR3, the DNA is TGTGCCAGTAGTAGAGGACAGGGGGTTTCCCCTGGTACGCAGTATTTT.

The V and J genes are TRBV25-1 and TRBJ2-7; 7 nucleotides agree with TRBD2. The CDR3 runs 16 residues. CDR1 MGHDK and CDR2 SYGVNS come from the germline V gene. Trimming removed 4 bases from V and 3 bases from J; junction bases left unmatched: 12. CDR3 DNA sequence: TGTGCCAGCAGTGGGGAAACCAGCGGGGCGAACTACGAGCAGTACTTC. It yields the protein CASSGETSGANYEQYF.

J is TRBJ1-5 and V is TRBV19, with D hard to call. Germline V gene sequence: CDR1 LNHDA, CDR2 SQIVND (reference sequence). The CDR3 spans 16 residues. Trimming shortened V by 7 bases and J by 2 bases, and 18 bases separated the two germline ends. The CDR3 region has the DNA TGTGCCAGTATATTAGACGGTGGCCGGGGCAATCAGCCCCAGCATTTT. Protein: CASILDGGRGNQPQHF.

The chain is built from TRBV14 and TRBJ2-2, with D maybe TRBD1 (5 bases). Per germline, CDR1 SGHDN and CDR2 FVKESK. V lost 1 base to trimming and J lost 0 bases, with 12 bases between them. The CDR3 length is 17 residues. The CDR3 DNA follows: TGTGCCAGCAGCCAAGCAGCGAAGGACACGAACACCGGGGAGCTGTTTTTT. Amino acid sequence: CASSQAAKDTNTGELFF.

The chain joins TRBV7-2 to TRBJ1-6; D may be TRBD1 (5 bases). V lost 5 bases to trimming and J lost 6 bases, with 14 bases between them. Per the germline V gene, CDR1 is SGHTA and CDR2 is FQGNSA. The CDR3 totals 15 residues. CDR3: CASSAGLGSNSPLHF. In DNA, the CDR3 is TGTGCCAGCAGCGCGGGACTCGGGAGTAATTCACCCCTCCACTTT.

The rearrangement joins TRBV13 to TRBJ2-2; D is perhaps TRBD2 (6 bases). Trimming removed 5 bases from V and 3 bases from J, with 16 bases in between. This CDR3 spans 16 amino acids. CDR1 and CDR2 from the germline V gene are PRHDT and FYEKMQ (reference sequence). The CDR3 is CASSPLQGGDTGELFF. CDR3 nucleotide sequence: TGTGCCAGCAGCCCCCTCCAGGGAGGAGACACCGGGGAGCTGTTTTTT. Drawing the rest from reference TRBV13 and TRBJ2-2, the complete variable domain is AAGVIQSPRHLIKEKRETATLKCYPIPRHDTVYWYQQGPGQDPQFLISFYEKMQSDKGSIPDRFSAQQFSDYHSELNMSSLELGDSALYFCASSPLQGGDTGELFFGEGSRLTVL.

The V and J genes are TRBV9 and TRBJ2-1; 9 nucleotides line up with TRBD2. The germline gives CDR1 SGDLS, CDR2 YYNGEE. Trimming cost V 0 bases and J 15 bases; bases outside gene matches: 4. The CDR3 contains 12 residues. In nucleotides, the CDR3 is TGTGCCAGCAGCGTAGGAGCGGGGGGACTGTTCTTC. Encoded protein: CASSVGAGGLFF.

The chain combines TRBV10-3 with TRBJ1-1, with 8 bases lining up with TRBD1. This CDR3 has 15 amino acids. V shed 6 bases and J 2 bases; nucleotides not matched to a gene: 8. The germline CDR1 and CDR2 sequences are ENHRY and SYGVKD. This CDR3 is CAIRVGTGANTEAFF. CDR3 DNA sequence: TGTGCCATCAGGGTTGGGACAGGTGCTAACACTGAAGCTTTCTTT.

This chain connects TRBV7-9 to TRBJ2-1; tentatively, D is TRBD2 (5 bases). V lost 5 bases to trimming and J lost 4 bases, with 15 bases between them. Germline CDR1 SEHNR, CDR2 FQNEAQ (reference sequence). This CDR3 region has 15 residues. The DNA of the CDR3 is TGTGCCAGCAGCCCGTACGAGGGAGATTACAATGAGCAGTTCTTC. Translating gives CASSPYEGDYNEQFF. The complete variable domain, with remaining parts taken from reference TRBV7-9 and TRBJ2-1, reads DTGVSQNPRHKITKRGQNVTFRCDPISEHNRLYWYRQTLGQGPEFLTYFQNEAQLEKSRLLSDRFSAERPKGSFSTLEIQRTEQGDSAMYLCASSPYEGDYNEQFFGPGTRLTVL.

The chain combines TRBV7-9 with TRBJ2-7; D is possibly TRBD1 (6 bases). Germline CDR1 reads SEHNR; CDR2 reads FQNEAQ (reference sequence). Trimming shortened V by 0 bases and J by 3 bases, and 9 bases separated the two germline ends. The CDR3 has 14 residues. CDR3 bases: TGTGCCAGCAGCTTAGCGGGGGCTCACTACGAGCAGTACTTC. Amino acids: CASSLAGAHYEQYF. The full variable domain, rest sourced from reference TRBV7-9 and TRBJ2-7, is DTGVSQNPRHKITKRGQNVTFRCDPISEHNRLYWYRQTLGQGPEFLTYFQNEAQLEKSRLLSDRFSAERPKGSFSTLEIQRTEQGDSAMYLCASSLAGAHYEQYFGPGTRLTVT.

V usage is TRBV15 and J usage is TRBJ1-1; possibly TRBD1 for D (5 bases). Trimming took 2 bases from V and 6 from J, leaving 16 bases between them. In germline, CDR1 is LNHNV, CDR2 YYDKDF (reference sequence). CDR3 size: 15 residues. The CDR3 here is CATSRSRGGGAEAFF. Here the CDR3 DNA reads TGTGCCACCAGCAGATCTAGGGGCGGAGGGGCTGAAGCTTTCTTT.